This passage covers 4 T cell receptor beta chains from one sample sequenced in a study of cytomegalovirus exposure and HLA in healthy donors. TCRdb's copy holds only in-frame clones and misses some; the assay was immunoSEQ multiplex PCR. The top ten clones hold 2% of a sample with approximately 120,000 clones, roughly nine tenths of them seen once. The specimen sequenced was PBMCs. The receptors here all came from a woman between 18 and 29 years old in good health and CMV-seronegative.

The gene calls are TRBV27 and TRBJ2-1; 7 bases match TRBD2. This CDR3 contains 13 residues. Germline assignment: CDR1 MNHEY and CDR2 SMNVEV (reference sequence). Trimming removed 7 bases from V and 7 bases from J; junction bases left unmatched: 7. The CDR3 loop reads CASIGGSGNEQFF. CDR3 DNA sequence: TGTGCCAGCATCGGCGGGAGCGGGAATGAGCAGTTCTTC.

The chain couples TRBV19 to TRBJ1-2; D gene unclear. CDR1 and CDR2 (germline): LNHDA, SQIVND (reference sequence). V was clipped by 6 bases and J by 4 bases, with 15 bases between them. The length of the CDR3 is 14 residues. The CDR3 here is CASRAGTAVYGYTF. The CDR3 nucleotides read TGTGCCAGTAGGGCGGGAACAGCCGTCTATGGCTACACCTTC.

The chain recombines TRBV4-1 with TRBJ2-1, with TRBD1 as a possible D gene (5 bases). From germline, CDR1 is MGHRA and CDR2 YSYEKL. The CDR3 length is 16 residues. V gave up 0 bases and J gave up 0 bases, with 9 bases separating them. CDR3 in DNA: TGCGCCAGCAGCCAAGATGGGGCTAGCTCCTACAATGAGCAGTTCTTC. This translates into CASSQDGASSYNEQFF.

CDR3 sequence reads: CARRQGINTEAFF. CDR3 in DNA: TGTGCCAGAAGACAGGGAATAAACACTGAAGCTTTCTTT. The chain couples TRBV2 to TRBJ1-1, with 7 positions matching TRBD1. Trimming at V came to 9 bases and at J to 2 bases, leaving 6 bases not matched to a gene. The CDR3 spans 13 residues. CDR1 is SNHLY, CDR2 FYNNEI, per germline.